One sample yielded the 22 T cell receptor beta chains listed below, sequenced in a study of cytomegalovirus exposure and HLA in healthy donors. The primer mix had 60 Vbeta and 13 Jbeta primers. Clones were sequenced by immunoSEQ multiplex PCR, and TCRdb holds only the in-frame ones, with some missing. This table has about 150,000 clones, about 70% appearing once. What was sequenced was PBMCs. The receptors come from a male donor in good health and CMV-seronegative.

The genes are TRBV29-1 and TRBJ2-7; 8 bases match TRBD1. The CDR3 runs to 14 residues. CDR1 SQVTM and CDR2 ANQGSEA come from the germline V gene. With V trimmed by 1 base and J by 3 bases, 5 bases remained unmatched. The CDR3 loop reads CSVEARTGSYEQYF. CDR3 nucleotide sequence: TGCAGCGTTGAAGCCCGGACAGGGAGCTACGAGCAGTACTTC.

This CDR3 reads CSVYLRGDEQFF. The CDR3, as DNA: TGCAGCGTTTATTTGCGGGGGGATGAGCAGTTCTTC. J is TRBJ2-1 and V is TRBV29-1; 8 positions agree with TRBD2. V shed 5 bases, J shed 8 bases, and the junction held 5 bases outside the gene matches. The CDR3 covers 12 residues. From germline, CDR1 is SQVTM and CDR2 ANQGSEA.

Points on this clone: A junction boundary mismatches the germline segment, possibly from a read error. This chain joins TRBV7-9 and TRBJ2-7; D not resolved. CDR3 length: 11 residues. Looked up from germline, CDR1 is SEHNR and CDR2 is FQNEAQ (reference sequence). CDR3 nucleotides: TGTTCCAGCAGCTTGTTAAACGAGCAGTACTTC. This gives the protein CSSSLLNEQYF.

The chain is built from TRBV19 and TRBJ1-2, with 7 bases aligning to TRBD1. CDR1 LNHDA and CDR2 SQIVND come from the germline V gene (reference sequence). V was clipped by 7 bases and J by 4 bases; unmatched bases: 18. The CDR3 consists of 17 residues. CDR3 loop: CASNHIPARDSGYGYTF. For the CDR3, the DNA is TGTGCCAGTAACCATATCCCCGCGCGGGACAGCGGCTATGGCTACACCTTC.

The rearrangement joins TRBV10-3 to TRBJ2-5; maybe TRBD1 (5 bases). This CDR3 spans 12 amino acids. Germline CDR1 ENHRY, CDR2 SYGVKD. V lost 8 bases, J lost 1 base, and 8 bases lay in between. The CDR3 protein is CAIGDSQETQYF. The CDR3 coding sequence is TGTGCCATCGGCGACAGCCAAGAGACCCAGTACTTC.

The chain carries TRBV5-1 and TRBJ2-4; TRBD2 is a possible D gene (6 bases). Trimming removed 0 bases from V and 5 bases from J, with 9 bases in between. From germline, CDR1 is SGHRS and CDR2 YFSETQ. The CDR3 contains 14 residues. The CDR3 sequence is CASSLVASENIQYF. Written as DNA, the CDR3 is TGCGCCAGCAGCTTGGTGGCTAGCGAAAACATTCAGTACTTC.

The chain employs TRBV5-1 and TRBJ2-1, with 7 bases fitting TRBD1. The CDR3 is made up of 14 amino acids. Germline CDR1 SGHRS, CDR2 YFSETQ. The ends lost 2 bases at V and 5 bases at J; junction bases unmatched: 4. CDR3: CASSFLGTDNEQFF. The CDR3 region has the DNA TGCGCCAGCAGCTTCCTCGGGACAGACAATGAGCAGTTCTTC.

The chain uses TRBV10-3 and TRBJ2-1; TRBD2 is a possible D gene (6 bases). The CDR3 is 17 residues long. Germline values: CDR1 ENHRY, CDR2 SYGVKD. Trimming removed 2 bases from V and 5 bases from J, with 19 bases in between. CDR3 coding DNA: TGTGCCATCAGTGAGCCATCAGGGACTCCTGCCAACAATGAGCAGTTCTTC. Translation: CAISEPSGTPANNEQFF.

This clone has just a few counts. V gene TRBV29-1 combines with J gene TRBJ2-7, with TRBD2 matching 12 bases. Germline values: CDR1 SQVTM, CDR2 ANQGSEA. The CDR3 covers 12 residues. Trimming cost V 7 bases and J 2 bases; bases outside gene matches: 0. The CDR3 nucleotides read TGCAGCGGGACTAGCGGGACCTACGAGCAGTACTTC. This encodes CSGTSGTYEQYF.

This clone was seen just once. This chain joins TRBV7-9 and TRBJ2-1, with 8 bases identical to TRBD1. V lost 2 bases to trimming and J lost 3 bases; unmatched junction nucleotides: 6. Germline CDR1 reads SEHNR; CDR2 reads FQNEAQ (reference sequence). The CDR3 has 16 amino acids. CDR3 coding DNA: TGTGCCAGCAGCTTACTCCAAGGACAGGGCTACAATGAGCAGTTCTTC. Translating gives CASSLLQGQGYNEQFF.

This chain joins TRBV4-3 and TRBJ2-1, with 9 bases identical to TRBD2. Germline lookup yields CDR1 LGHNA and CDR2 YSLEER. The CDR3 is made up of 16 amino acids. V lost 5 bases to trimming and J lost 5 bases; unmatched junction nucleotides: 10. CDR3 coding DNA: TGCGCCAGCAGCTCTCGGCTAGCGGGGCCTGACAATGAGCAGTTCTTC. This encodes CASSSRLAGPDNEQFF.

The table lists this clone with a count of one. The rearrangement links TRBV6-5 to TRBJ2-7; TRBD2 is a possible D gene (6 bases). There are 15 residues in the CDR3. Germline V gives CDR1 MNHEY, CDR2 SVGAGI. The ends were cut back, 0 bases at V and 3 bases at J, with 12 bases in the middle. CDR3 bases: TGTGCCAGCAGTTACTCCGTACTAGCTGGCTACGAGCAGTACTTC. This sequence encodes CASSYSVLAGYEQYF.

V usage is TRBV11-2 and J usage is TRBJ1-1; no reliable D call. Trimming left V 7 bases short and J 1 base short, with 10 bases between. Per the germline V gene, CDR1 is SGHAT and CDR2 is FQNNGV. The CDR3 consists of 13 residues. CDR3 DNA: TGTGCCAGCACCCGAGCACCGAACACTGAAGCTTTCTTT. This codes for CASTRAPNTEAFF.

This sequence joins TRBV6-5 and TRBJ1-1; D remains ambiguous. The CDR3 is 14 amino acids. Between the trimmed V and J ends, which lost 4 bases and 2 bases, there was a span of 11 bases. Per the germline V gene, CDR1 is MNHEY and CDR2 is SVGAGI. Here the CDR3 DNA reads TGTGCCAGCAGTTCACCGGGAGCCAACACTGAAGCTTTCTTT. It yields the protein CASSSPGANTEAFF.

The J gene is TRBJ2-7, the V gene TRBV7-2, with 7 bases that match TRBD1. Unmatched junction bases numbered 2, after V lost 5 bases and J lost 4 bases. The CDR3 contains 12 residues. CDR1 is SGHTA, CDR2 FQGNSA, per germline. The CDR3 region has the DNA TGTGCCAGCAGCCTGACAGGGTACGAGCAGTACTTC. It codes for CASSLTGYEQYF.

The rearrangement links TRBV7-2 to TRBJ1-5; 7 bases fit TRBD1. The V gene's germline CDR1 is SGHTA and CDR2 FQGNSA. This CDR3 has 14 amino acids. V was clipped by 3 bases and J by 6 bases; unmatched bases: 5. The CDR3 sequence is CASSLRQGGQPQHF. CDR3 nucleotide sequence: TGTGCCAGCAGCTTGCGACAGGGTGGTCAGCCCCAGCATTTT.

CDR3 region: CAISESVTGGLNEQFF. DNA for the CDR3: TGTGCCATCAGTGAGTCTGTGACAGGGGGTCTCAATGAGCAGTTCTTC. The V and J genes are TRBV10-3 and TRBJ2-1; 9 bases are shared with TRBD1. The CDR3 is 16 amino acids. Germline-derived CDR1 and CDR2 are ENHRY and SYGVKD. The V gene end was trimmed by 0 bases and the J gene end by 6 bases; junction bases not matched to a gene: 6.

CDR3 DNA: TGTGCCACCAGCGGTTCAGGGGTAGATAATCAGCCCCAGCATTTT. The encoded protein is CATSGSGVDNQPQHF. V gene TRBV15 combines with J gene TRBJ1-5; D is possibly TRBD1 (6 bases). The V end was cut by 5 bases, the J end by 4 bases, with 15 bases between. This CDR3 is 15 amino acids long. Germline CDR1 is LNHNV and CDR2 is YYDKDF (reference sequence).

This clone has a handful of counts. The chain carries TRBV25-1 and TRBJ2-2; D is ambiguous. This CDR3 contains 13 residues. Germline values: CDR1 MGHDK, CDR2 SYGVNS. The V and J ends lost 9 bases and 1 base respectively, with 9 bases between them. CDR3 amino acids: CASLGRNTGELFF. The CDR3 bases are TGTGCCAGTTTGGGCCGGAACACCGGGGAGCTGTTTTTT.

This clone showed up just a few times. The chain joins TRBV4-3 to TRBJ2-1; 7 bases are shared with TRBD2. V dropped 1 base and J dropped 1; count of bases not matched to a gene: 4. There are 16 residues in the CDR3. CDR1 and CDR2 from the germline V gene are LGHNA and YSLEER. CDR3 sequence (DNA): TGCGCCAGCAGCCAAGGGGAGGGGCGGTCCTACAATGAGCAGTTCTTC. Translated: CASSQGEGRSYNEQFF.

CDR3 amino acids: CASSFTGNGYTF. CDR3 nucleotide sequence: TGTGCCAGCAGTTTCACAGGGAATGGCTACACCTTC. The chain is built from TRBV27 and TRBJ1-2; perhaps TRBD1 as D (6 bases). Per germline, CDR1 MNHEY and CDR2 SMNVEV (reference sequence). The germline V and J ends were trimmed by 3 bases and 6 bases, with 8 bases remaining between them. This CDR3 is 12 amino acids long.

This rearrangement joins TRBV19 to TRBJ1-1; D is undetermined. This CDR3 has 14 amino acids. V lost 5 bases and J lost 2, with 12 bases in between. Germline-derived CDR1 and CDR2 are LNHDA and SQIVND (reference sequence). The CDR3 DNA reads TGTGCCAGTAGTCCCCCTCGGGATAACACTGAAGCTTTCTTT. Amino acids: CASSPPRDNTEAFF.